Below are 30 T cell receptor beta chains sequenced from a single sample in a study of spatial heterogeneity in lung cancer. Study-level points and caveats: Tumors with more nonsynonymous mutations had more expanded intratumoral alpha and beta TCRs.

These receptors' targets are unknown. As to time point: sample taken at primary tumor resection. Each CDR3 protein is one row after TCRdb ran MiXCR on the 5' RACE reads. The sample lists some 10,000 distinct CDR3 sequences, roughly 6% occurring once. Sample: lung tumor tissue, taken at surgery. These receptor sequences come from a male donor with early-stage non-small cell lung cancer.

This clonotype appeared many times. CDR3 in amino acids: CASSYGQPGELFF. The CDR3 nucleotides are TGCGCCAGCAGCTACGGACAGCCAGGGGAGCTGTTTTTT. The chain carries TRBV5-1 and TRBJ2-2; a weak D match, TRBD1 (6 bases). V was clipped by 3 bases and J by 8 bases, with 11 bases between them. From germline, CDR1 is SGHRS and CDR2 YFSETQ. CDR3 length equals 13 residues.

This clonotype has at least ten counts. The chain is built from TRBV11-1 and TRBJ2-7; D remains unclear. Trimming shortened V by 3 bases and J by 5 bases, and 5 bases separated the two germline ends. Germline assignment: CDR1 SGHAT and CDR2 FQDESV (reference sequence). This CDR3 spans 11 amino acids. CDR3 loop: CASSFQDEQYF. CDR3 nucleotides: TGTGCCAGCAGCTTTCAGGACGAGCAGTACTTC.

This clonotype has at least ten counts. V and J are TRBV5-1 and TRBJ1-1, with D uncertain. CDR1 and CDR2 from the germline V gene are SGHRS and YFSETQ. This CDR3 is 16 amino acids long. The V end was cut by 1 base, the J end by 0 bases, with 13 bases between. CDR3 protein: CASSLPQETLNTEAFF. The CDR3 DNA reads as TGCGCCAGCAGCTTGCCTCAGGAGACGTTGAACACTGAAGCTTTCTTT.

This clonotype is medium-sized. CDR3 coding DNA: TGTGCCAGCAGCTGGGACAGGGAGACCCAGTACTTC. Translating it yields CASSWDRETQYF. This chain uses TRBV11-2 with TRBJ2-5; 8 positions match TRBD1. Germline CDR1 reads SGHAT; CDR2 reads FQNNGV. CDR3 length: 12 amino acids. The V and J ends lost 4 bases and 5 bases, in that order; junction bases with no gene match: 0.

This clonotype has ten or more counts. The chain's CDR3 is CASSLRATHEQYF. In DNA form, the CDR3 reads TGTGCCAGCAGTTTGAGGGCTACACACGAGCAGTACTTC. V usage is TRBV27 and J usage is TRBJ2-7, with a tentative D call TRBD2 (5 bases). Germline CDR1 MNHEY, CDR2 SMNVEV (reference sequence). The V end was cut by 3 bases, the J end by 5 bases, with 11 bases between. CDR3 length: 13 residues.

The table lists this clonotype with many counts. The V gene is TRBV6-2 or TRBV6-3, the J gene TRBJ1-5; tentative D call: TRBD1 (6 bases). CDR1 MNHEY and CDR2 SVGEGT come from the germline V gene. Deletions cut 2 bases from V and 7 bases from J, with 18 bases between. The CDR3 length is 16 residues. The CDR3 is CASSYPFMGAVQPQHF. DNA of the CDR3: TGTGCCAGCAGTTACCCGTTCATGGGGGCGGTACAGCCCCAGCATTTT.

This clonotype was recorded many times. The chain links TRBV20-1 to TRBJ2-3, with unresolved D. The CDR3 contains 16 residues. Germline V gives CDR1 DFQATT, CDR2 SNEGSKA (reference sequence). V was pared by 3 bases and J by 2 bases, with 18 bases between. In nucleotides, the CDR3 is TGCAGTGCTAGTGTCCGATCTCCTCAGGTCACAGATACGCAGTATTTT. It specifies CSASVRSPQVTDTQYF.

This clonotype was picked up many times. The genes are TRBV5-1 and TRBJ2-1; TRBD2 agrees at 8 bases. V lost 5 bases to trimming and J lost 2 bases; unmatched junction nucleotides: 12. CDR1 SGHRS and CDR2 YFSETQ come from the germline V gene. The CDR3 runs 17 residues. Written as DNA, the CDR3 is TGCGCCAGCAGTACTACTGGCGGGGGGCGCCCCTACAATGAGCAGTTCTTC. Its translation: CASSTTGGGRPYNEQFF.

A single count supports this clonotype. V is TRBV28 and J is TRBJ1-4, with D perhaps TRBD1 (6 bases). The CDR3 has 16 amino acids. Trimming took 4 bases from V and 0 from J, leaving 12 bases between them. CDR1 and CDR2 from the germline V gene are MDHEN and SYDVKM. The CDR3: CASSYGQQTTNEKLFF. CDR3 nucleotide sequence: TGTGCCAGCAGTTACGGACAGCAGACAACTAATGAAAAACTGTTTTTT.

This clonotype occurred many times. The chain carries TRBV20-1 and TRBJ2-3; 13 bases align to TRBD2. Germline loops: CDR1 DFQATT, CDR2 SNEGSKA (reference sequence). J was trimmed by 2 bases and V by 4 bases; bases with no gene match: 9. The CDR3 sequence is 17 residues long. The CDR3 sequence is CSATGTSGIWVTDTQYF. Written as DNA, the CDR3 is TGCAGTGCTACTGGGACTAGCGGGATTTGGGTCACAGATACGCAGTATTTT.

The table lists this clonotype with many counts. The chain combines TRBV5-1 with TRBJ2-7; D gene uncertain. Between the trimmed V and J ends, which lost 4 bases and 4 bases, there was a span of 9 bases. Germline V gives CDR1 SGHRS, CDR2 YFSETQ. The CDR3 has 12 residues. As DNA, the CDR3 is TGCGCCAGCAGCCCGGGCGGATACGAGCAGTACTTC. Translating gives CASSPGGYEQYF.

This clonotype showed up many times. The chain links TRBV5-4 to TRBJ2-5; D remains unclear. Germline CDR1 and CDR2: SGHNT and YYREEE (reference sequence). The germline V and J ends were trimmed by 0 bases and 0 bases, with 0 bases remaining between them. The CDR3 consists of 12 residues. The CDR3 nucleotides read TGTGCCAGCAGCTTGGACCAAGAGACCCAGTACTTC. It is translated as CASSLDQETQYF. Together with reference TRBV5-4 and TRBJ2-5, the CDR3 gives the full variable domain: ETGVTQSPTHLIKTRGQQVTLRCSSQSGHNTVSWYQQALGQGPQFIFQYYREEENGRGNFPPRFSGLQFPNYSSELNVNALELDDSALYLCASSLDQETQYFGPGTRLLVL.

This clonotype showed up many times. The chain is built from TRBV7-8 and TRBJ2-4; D is unclear. The CDR3 consists of 13 residues. Germline V gene data show CDR1 as SGHVS and CDR2 as FQNEAQ. With 2 bases removed from V and 2 bases from J, the gap between germline ends came to 4 bases. The CDR3 sequence is CASSLSTKNIQYF. In nucleotides, the CDR3 is TGTGCCAGCAGCTTAAGTACCAAAAACATTCAGTACTTC.

The rearrangement joins TRBV5-1 to TRBJ2-1; D unclear. CDR1 and CDR2 from the germline V gene are SGHRS and YFSETQ. The length of the CDR3 is 15 residues. The germline V and J ends were trimmed by 4 bases and 3 bases, with 14 bases remaining between them. The CDR3 nucleotides are TGCGCCAGCAGCCGGACCCCTGACCTCTACAATGAGCAGTTCTTC. As protein: CASSRTPDLYNEQFF.

At least ten counts were recorded for this clonotype. The chain has TRBV6-6 and TRBJ1-6; 7 nucleotides line up with TRBD1. Germline V gene sequence: CDR1 MNHNY, CDR2 SVGAGI (reference sequence). This CDR3 is 14 amino acids long. The trim removed 2 bases at V and 8 bases at J, leaving 3 bases unmatched. CDR3 DNA: TGTGCCAGCAGTTACCCTACAGGGGATTCACCCCTCCACTTT. Residues: CASSYPTGDSPLHF.

This clonotype was seen at least ten times. The genes are TRBV24-1 and TRBJ2-3, with TRBD2 as a possible D gene (6 bases). The length of the CDR3 is 15 residues. Germline values: CDR1 KGHDR, CDR2 SFDVKD. The germline V and J ends were trimmed by 2 bases and 1 base, with 9 bases remaining between them. The DNA of the CDR3 is TGTGCCACCAGTGATTACGGGAGCGGCACAGATACGCAGTATTTT. It translates to CATSDYGSGTDTQYF.

Ten or more counts support this clonotype. The rearrangement joins TRBV7-9 to TRBJ2-6; D unclear. The CDR3 loop spans 17 amino acids. Germline loops: CDR1 SEHNR, CDR2 FQNEAQ (reference sequence). Trimming removed 5 bases from V and 0 bases from J, with 14 bases in between. CDR3 protein: CASSPLPAYSGANVLTF. The CDR3 nucleotides read TGTGCCAGCAGCCCCCTCCCAGCTTACTCTGGGGCCAACGTCCTGACTTTC.

This clonotype was seen ten or more times. J is TRBJ2-2 and V is TRBV10-3; unclear D gene. V gave up 5 bases and J gave up 5 bases, with 12 bases separating them. The CDR3 is 14 residues long. CDR1 and CDR2 from the germline V gene are ENHRY and SYGVKD. This chain's CDR3 is CAISYKEKTGELFF. In DNA, the CDR3 is TGTGCCATCAGTTATAAGGAGAAAACCGGGGAGCTGTTTTTT.

This clonotype was detected ten times or more. The CDR3 here is CATTPGLLNYGYTF. CDR3 bases: TGTGCCACCACACCAGGGCTTTTAAACTATGGCTACACCTTC. V and J are TRBV28 and TRBJ1-2; D possibly corresponds to TRBD1 (5 bases). Germline-derived CDR1 and CDR2 are MDHEN and SYDVKM. The CDR3 totals 14 residues. V dropped 10 bases and J dropped 2 bases, with 17 bases sitting between them.

This clonotype was observed many times. V is TRBV6-5 and J is TRBJ2-5, with 8 bases lining up with TRBD1. Germline V gene sequence: CDR1 MNHEY, CDR2 SVGAGI. Unmatched junction bases numbered 10, after V lost 9 bases and J lost 4 bases. This CDR3 region has 14 residues. CDR3 DNA sequence: TGTGCCAGTTGGGTGACAGGGGTGGGAGAGACCCAGTACTTC. Translating it yields CASWVTGVGETQYF.

This clonotype rates as medium-sized. This chain connects TRBV12-3 or TRBV12-4 to TRBJ2-7; D may be TRBD1 (6 bases). The CDR3 loop spans 13 amino acids. V was shortened by 3 bases and J by 2 bases, with 8 bases between the two germline ends. CDR3 bases: TGTGCCAGCAGTTTCAGGGGCCCCTACGAGCAGTACTTC. This codes for CASSFRGPYEQYF.

This clonotype was seen ten or more times. The chain has TRBV12-3 or TRBV12-4 and TRBJ2-5; the D gene is possibly TRBD1 (6 bases). This CDR3 has 13 amino acids. Trimming stripped 4 bases from V and 3 bases from J, with 9 bases between. CDR3 sequence: CASSYGQKETQYF. The CDR3 coding sequence is TGTGCCAGCAGTTACGGACAGAAAGAGACCCAGTACTTC.

This clonotype was observed many times. The J gene is TRBJ2-3, the V gene TRBV5-1; 12 positions agree with TRBD2. Trimming removed 3 bases from V and 6 bases from J; junction bases left unmatched: 5. From germline, CDR1 is SGHRS and CDR2 YFSETQ. The CDR3 covers 15 residues. The CDR3 DNA reads TGCGCCAGCAGCTCAGGACTAGCGGGGTCGGATACGCAGTATTTT. It translates to CASSSGLAGSDTQYF.

This clonotype was recorded many times. The genes are TRBV12-3 or TRBV12-4 and TRBJ2-6; no firm D call. This CDR3 has 16 amino acids. Trimming took 4 bases from V and 0 from J, leaving 10 bases between them. CDR3 nucleotide sequence: TGTGCCAGCAGTTGGACGGAATTCTCTGGGGCCAACGTCCTGACTTTC. Translated: CASSWTEFSGANVLTF.

This clonotype was found many times. The chain links TRBV10-3 to TRBJ2-7; possible D gene TRBD2, 5 bases. Germline CDR1 ENHRY, CDR2 SYGVKD. This CDR3 region has 12 residues. The V gene lost 11 bases and the J gene lost 6 bases, with 17 bases spanning the gap. The CDR3 sequence is CAVARTGGEQYF. The DNA of the CDR3 is TGTGCCGTAGCCCGTACTGGAGGCGAGCAGTACTTC.

This clonotype is labeled as medium-sized. The genes are TRBV29-1 and TRBJ2-7; D is undetermined. The CDR3 has 14 residues. Germline V gene data show CDR1 as SQVTM and CDR2 as ANQGSEA. V lost 2 bases and J 0 bases, leaving 11 bases between the germline ends. CDR3 DNA sequence: TGCAGCGTTGAATCGACCATGAGCTCCTACGAGCAGTACGTC. This translates into CSVESTMSSYEQYV.

This clonotype is labeled medium-sized. The J gene is TRBJ2-7, the V gene TRBV10-3; 8 nucleotides line up with TRBD2. Germline lookup yields CDR1 ENHRY and CDR2 SYGVKD. J gave up 5 bases and V 11 bases, and 8 bases lay outside the gene matches. The CDR3 consists of 12 residues. The CDR3 region has the DNA TGTGCCGTCGGACTAGCTAGTAACGAGCAGTACTTC. Protein sequence: CAVGLASNEQYF.

This clonotype was recorded many times. V usage is TRBV2 and J usage is TRBJ1-5; a weak D match, TRBD1 (6 bases). Trimming stripped 6 bases from V and 3 bases from J, with 12 bases between. The CDR3 loop spans 14 amino acids. Germline CDR1 reads SNHLY; CDR2 reads FYNNEI. CDR3 bases: TGTGCCAGCAGGGTTGGACAGACCAATCAGCCCCAGCATTTT. Translation: CASRVGQTNQPQHF.

The V call is TRBV20-1, the J call TRBJ1-1, with D uncertain. This CDR3 is built from 11 residues. V gave up 6 bases and J gave up 4 bases, with 9 bases separating them. Germline V gives CDR1 DFQATT, CDR2 SNEGSKA (reference sequence). This CDR3 is CSAPLGTEAFF. The DNA of the CDR3 is TGCAGTGCACCGTTGGGCACTGAAGCTTTCTTT.

V usage is TRBV3-1 and J usage is TRBJ2-3; a possible D gene is TRBD2 (6 bases). Trimming left V 5 bases short and J 0 bases short, with 9 bases between. The CDR3 sequence is 14 residues long. Germline CDR1 reads LGHDT; CDR2 reads YNNKEL (reference sequence). Written as DNA, the CDR3 is TGTGCCAGCAGCTCCAGCGGGAGCACAGATACGCAGTATTTT. It yields the protein CASSSSGSTDTQYF.